A single sample gave rise to the 21 T cell receptor beta chains below, sequenced in a study of technical replicates of blood from several donors. Sequencing was performed with immunoSEQ multiplex PCR; in TCRdb, only in-frame clones are kept and a portion is missing. The profile shows roughly 60,000 clones, around nine tenths of them singletons. The sequenced sample was PBMCs. These receptors were collected from a human donor in good health. Some clones in this sample may be carry-over from other donors' samples.

This chain joins TRBV5-1 and TRBJ2-1, with no clear D. CDR1 is SGHRS and CDR2 is YFSETQ in the germline V gene. The CDR3 runs to 14 residues. V lost 0 bases, J lost 0 bases, and 4 bases lay in between. The CDR3 region is CASSLGSSYNEQFF. CDR3 bases: TGCGCCAGCAGCTTGGGCAGCTCCTACAATGAGCAGTTCTTC.

This chain uses TRBV6-1 with TRBJ2-1; possible D gene TRBD2, 5 bases. The V and J ends lost 6 bases and 1 base respectively, with 7 bases between them. Germline lookup yields CDR1 MNHNS and CDR2 SASEGT. The CDR3 extends over 13 amino acids. DNA for the CDR3: TGTGCCAGCAGGGACTTTTCCTACAATGAGCAGTTCTTC. Translating gives CASRDFSYNEQFF.

This chain joins TRBV30 and TRBJ2-2, with 8 bases matching TRBD1. The CDR3 loop spans 13 amino acids. Germline assignment: CDR1 GTSNPN and CDR2 SVGIG (reference sequence). V was pared by 4 bases and J by 8 bases, with 6 bases of the junction left unmatched. Here the CDR3 DNA reads TGTGCCTGGAAGGGGACAGGTTTGGGGGAGCTGTTTTTT. This translates into CAWKGTGLGELFF. The full variable domain, with the rest looked up from reference TRBV30 and TRBJ2-2, is SQTIHQWPATLVQPVGSPLSLECTVEGTSNPNLYWYRQAAGRGLQLLFYSVGIGQISSEVPQNLSASRPQDRQFILSSKKLLLSDSGFYLCAWKGTGLGELFFGEGSRLTVL.

This clone has only one observation. V gene TRBV7-9 combines with J gene TRBJ1-2, with 7 nucleotides matching TRBD1. This CDR3 region has 13 residues. The germline CDR1 and CDR2 sequences are SEHNR and FQNEAQ (reference sequence). The J segment lost 3 bases and the V segment lost 5 bases, leaving 3 bases of the junction unmatched. CDR3 coding DNA: TGTGCCAGCAGCCGACAGGGCGACTATGGCTACACCTTC. This translates into CASSRQGDYGYTF. Variable domain in full (rest from reference TRBV7-9 and TRBJ1-2): DTGVSQNPRHKITKRGQNVTFRCDPISEHNRLYWYRQTLGQGPEFLTYFQNEAQLEKSRLLSDRFSAERPKGSFSTLEIQRTEQGDSAMYLCASSRQGDYGYTFGSGTRLTVV.

A few counts support this clone. J is TRBJ2-3 and V is TRBV19, with 12 nucleotides matching TRBD2. The trim removed 5 bases at V and 4 bases at J, leaving 7 bases unmatched. The V gene's germline CDR1 is LNHDA and CDR2 SQIVND (reference sequence). This CDR3 is built from 16 residues. In DNA, the CDR3 is TGTGCCAGTAGTCCCGGGGCTAGCGGGGGGGCAGATACGCAGTATTTT. Amino acid sequence: CASSPGASGGADTQYF.

The V gene is TRBV7-9, the J gene TRBJ1-6; D may be TRBD1 (6 bases). V shed 2 bases and J shed 7 bases, with 18 bases lying between them. The CDR3 loop spans 17 amino acids. Germline V gene lookup returns CDR1 SEHNR and CDR2 FQNEAQ (reference sequence). CDR3 coding DNA: TGTGCCAGCAGCTTATCGGGGGGCGCGAATGAAAATTCACCCCTCCACTTT. It translates to CASSLSGGANENSPLHF.

The CDR3 nucleotides read TGTGCCAGCAGTGTCAGTGGGGGGACTAGCGGGTCCCAGTACTTC. Residues: CASSVSGGTSGSQYF. J is TRBJ2-5 and V is TRBV2; 12 positions agree with TRBD2. Germline CDR1 SNHLY, CDR2 FYNNEI. The CDR3 sequence is 15 residues long. V shed 4 bases and J 9 bases; nucleotides not matched to a gene: 9.

This chain links TRBV19 with TRBJ1-1; D is perhaps TRBD1 (6 bases). V was trimmed by 10 bases and J by 7 bases, leaving 7 bases between them. Germline lookup yields CDR1 LNHDA and CDR2 SQIVND (reference sequence). This CDR3 has 9 amino acids. Written as DNA, the CDR3 is TGTGCCAACAGGGATGAAGCTTTCTTT. The encoded protein is CANRDEAFF.

The rearrangement links TRBV9 to TRBJ1-1; 8 nucleotides match TRBD1. There are 15 residues in the CDR3. V shed 0 bases and J 5 bases; nucleotides not matched to a gene: 6. From germline, CDR1 is SGDLS and CDR2 YYNGEE. The CDR3 DNA reads TGTGCCAGCAGCGTAGGGCAGGGGGCGGGTACTGAAGCTTTCTTT. Translated: CASSVGQGAGTEAFF.

V is TRBV7-2 and J is TRBJ1-5; D uncertain. Germline values: CDR1 SGHTA, CDR2 FQGNSA. With 4 bases removed from V and 3 bases from J, the gap between germline ends came to 10 bases. The CDR3 sequence is 14 residues long. The CDR3: CASSWWASNQPQHF. The CDR3 DNA is TGTGCCAGCAGCTGGTGGGCCTCCAATCAGCCCCAGCATTTT.

The rearrangement joins TRBV7-2 to TRBJ1-4; D may be TRBD1 (5 bases). The CDR3 has 16 amino acids. The V gene's germline CDR1 is SGHTA and CDR2 FQGNSA. The ends were cut back, 6 bases at V and 5 bases at J, with 19 bases in the middle. CDR3 DNA sequence: TGTGCCAGCAGGGAAAGGGGAAGTCCAAGGAATGAAAAACTGTTTTTT. As protein: CASRERGSPRNEKLFF.

The rearrangement uses TRBV4-2 and TRBJ1-1, with a tentative D call TRBD1 (5 bases). The germline gives CDR1 LGHNA, CDR2 YNFKEQ. CDR3 size: 15 residues. Between the trimmed V and J ends, which lost 0 bases and 4 bases, there was a span of 12 bases. CDR3 protein: CASSQDLLGGTEAFF. The DNA of the CDR3 is TGTGCCAGCAGCCAAGATCTTCTGGGGGGCACTGAAGCTTTCTTT.

J is TRBJ2-2 and V is TRBV30, with D tentatively TRBD2 (5 bases). Trimming removed 1 base from V and 8 bases from J, with 14 bases in between. Per the germline V gene, CDR1 is GTSNPN and CDR2 is SVGIG (reference sequence). The CDR3 totals 14 residues. CDR3 sequence (DNA): TGTGCCTGGAGTGCTGGACTCCTCTTTGGGGAGCTGTTTTTT. Amino acids: CAWSAGLLFGELFF.

V gene TRBV15 combines with J gene TRBJ1-3, with 8 bases matching TRBD1. V lost 0 bases, J lost 0 bases, and 4 bases stayed unmatched. There are 17 residues in the CDR3. CDR1 and CDR2 (germline): LNHNV, YYDKDF (reference sequence). CDR3 residues: CATSRDEDRVSGNTIYF. The CDR3 nucleotides read TGTGCCACCAGCAGAGATGAGGACAGGGTCTCTGGAAACACCATATATTTT.

V is TRBV11-2 and J is TRBJ1-1; D perhaps matches TRBD1 (6 bases). CDR1 is SGHAT and CDR2 is FQNNGV in the germline V gene. CDR3 length: 15 residues. V was clipped by 3 bases and J by 4 bases, with 15 bases between them. CDR3 sequence (DNA): TGTGCCAGCAGCTTTAGCCCACAGGGAAGCACTGAAGCTTTCTTT. Its protein product is CASSFSPQGSTEAFF.

The chain uses TRBV9 and TRBJ2-1; TRBD2 aligns across 11 bases. CDR1 and CDR2 (germline): SGDLS, YYNGEE. The V segment lost 4 bases and the J segment 7 bases; nucleotides outside the gene matches: 7. This CDR3 region has 15 residues. The DNA for the CDR3 is TGTGCCAGCAGCATACTAGCGGGAGTCTATAATGAGCAGTTCTTC. Translation: CASSILAGVYNEQFF.

J is TRBJ2-5 and V is TRBV21-1; the D call TRBD1 from the table was never checked on the DNA. TRBV21-1 constitutes a pseudogene. The CDR3 covers 17 residues. CDR3 bases: TGTGCCAGCAGCGACTTAACAGGGGCCGTGGAGGGGGAGACCCAGTACTTC. Protein: CASSDLTGAVEGETQYF.

The chain has TRBV25-1 and TRBJ2-1; 13 bases agree with TRBD2. CDR3 length equals 15 residues. The ends lost 3 bases at V and 4 bases at J; junction bases unmatched: 0. The germline gives CDR1 MGHDK, CDR2 SYGVNS. Here the CDR3 DNA reads TGTGCCAGCAGTGAGGGACTAGCGGGGTACAATGAGCAGTTCTTC. As protein: CASSEGLAGYNEQFF.

The V call is TRBV5-1, the J call TRBJ2-5; 9 bases agree with TRBD2. Trimming took 0 bases from V and 2 from J; bases not matched to a gene: 5. The CDR3 sequence is 16 residues long. Germline CDR1 reads SGHRS; CDR2 reads YFSETQ. The CDR3 bases are TGCGCCAGCAGCTTGGGCGGGGGGGCTCGGCAAGAGACCCAGTACTTC. This codes for CASSLGGGARQETQYF.

The chain is built from TRBV30 and TRBJ1-2; maybe TRBD1 (5 bases). CDR1 is GTSNPN, CDR2 SVGIG, per germline (reference sequence). This CDR3 region has 15 residues. Trimming removed 4 bases from V and 4 bases from J, with 19 bases in between. CDR3: CAWKLLRAGRYGYTF. The CDR3 bases are TGTGCCTGGAAATTACTCAGGGCGGGACGCTATGGCTACACCTTC.

The chain is built from TRBV2 and TRBJ2-3, with unresolved D. Germline assignment: CDR1 SNHLY and CDR2 FYNNEI. V was cut by 4 bases and J by 4 bases, with 12 bases left in between. The CDR3 totals 14 residues. The CDR3 DNA reads TGTGCCAGCAGTGTGACTGTTGGAGCAGATACGCAGTATTTT. Its translation: CASSVTVGADTQYF.